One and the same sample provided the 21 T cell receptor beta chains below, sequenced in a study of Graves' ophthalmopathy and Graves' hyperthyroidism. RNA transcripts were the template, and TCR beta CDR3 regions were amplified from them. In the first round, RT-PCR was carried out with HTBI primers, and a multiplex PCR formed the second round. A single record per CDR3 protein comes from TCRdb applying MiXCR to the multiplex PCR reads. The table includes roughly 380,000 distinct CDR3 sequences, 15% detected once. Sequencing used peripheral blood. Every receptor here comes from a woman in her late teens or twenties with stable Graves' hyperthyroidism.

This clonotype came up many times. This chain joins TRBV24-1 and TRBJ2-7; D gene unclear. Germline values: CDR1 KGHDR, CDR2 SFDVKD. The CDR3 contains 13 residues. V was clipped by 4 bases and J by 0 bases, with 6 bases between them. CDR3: CATSETSSYEQYF. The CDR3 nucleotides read TGTGCCACCAGTGAGACGAGCTCCTACGAGCAGTACTTC.

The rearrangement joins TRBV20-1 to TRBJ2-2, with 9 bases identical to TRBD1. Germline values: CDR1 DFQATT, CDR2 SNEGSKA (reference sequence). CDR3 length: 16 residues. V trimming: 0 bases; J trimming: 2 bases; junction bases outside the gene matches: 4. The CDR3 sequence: CSARDLTGGNTGELFF. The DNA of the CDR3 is TGCAGTGCTAGAGATCTTACAGGGGGCAACACCGGGGAGCTGTTTTTT.

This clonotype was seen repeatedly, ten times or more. The chain's CDR3 is CATQLGTGGIKTQYF. The CDR3 region has the DNA TGTGCCACCCAACTCGGGACAGGGGGCATTAAGACCCAGTACTTC. The chain recombines TRBV2 with TRBJ2-5, with TRBD1 matching 12 bases. The CDR3 sequence is 15 residues long. The trim removed 10 bases at V and 6 bases at J, leaving 12 bases unmatched. Per germline, CDR1 SNHLY and CDR2 FYNNEI.

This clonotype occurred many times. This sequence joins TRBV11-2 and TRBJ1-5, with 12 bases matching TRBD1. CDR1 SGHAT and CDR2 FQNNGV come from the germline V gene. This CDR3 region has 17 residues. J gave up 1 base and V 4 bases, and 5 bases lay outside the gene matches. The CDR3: CASSSGQGAISNQPQHF. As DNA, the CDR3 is TGTGCCAGCAGCTCGGGACAGGGGGCGATAAGCAATCAGCCCCAGCATTTT.

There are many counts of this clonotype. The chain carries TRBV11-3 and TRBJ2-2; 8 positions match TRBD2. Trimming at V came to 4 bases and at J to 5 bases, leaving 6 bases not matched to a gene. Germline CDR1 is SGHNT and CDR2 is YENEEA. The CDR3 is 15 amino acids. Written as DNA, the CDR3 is TGTGCCAGCAGCTCAGCGGGGGCGGGGACCGGGGAGCTGTTTTTT. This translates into CASSSAGAGTGELFF. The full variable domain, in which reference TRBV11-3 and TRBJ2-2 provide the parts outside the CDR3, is EAGVVQSPRYKIIEKKQPVAFWCNPISGHNTLYWYLQNLGQGPELLIRYENEEAVDDSQLPKDRFSAERLKGVDSTLKIQPAELGDSAVYLCASSSAGAGTGELFFGEGSRLTVL.

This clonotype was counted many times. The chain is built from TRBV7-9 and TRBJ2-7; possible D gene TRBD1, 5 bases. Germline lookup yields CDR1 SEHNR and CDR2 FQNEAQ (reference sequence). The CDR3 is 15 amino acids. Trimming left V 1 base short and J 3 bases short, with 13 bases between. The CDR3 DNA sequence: TGTGCCAGCAGCTTAGGGCAGGTGACAGACTACGAGCAGTACTTC. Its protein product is CASSLGQVTDYEQYF.

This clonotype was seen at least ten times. The CDR3 bases are TGTGCCAGCAGCTTAGACGGAGCGGGGGGGGAGACCCAGTACTTC. This encodes CASSLDGAGGETQYF. The rearrangement uses TRBV11-2 and TRBJ2-5; 10 nucleotides align to TRBD2. The CDR3 has 15 amino acids. J gave up 5 bases and V 0 bases, and 3 bases lay outside the gene matches. From germline, CDR1 is SGHAT and CDR2 FQNNGV.

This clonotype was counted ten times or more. CDR3 sequence: CSARDPGQGHSPLHF. In DNA form, the CDR3 reads TGCAGTGCTAGAGACCCGGGACAGGGCCATTCACCCCTCCACTTT. This chain connects TRBV20-1 to TRBJ1-6; 9 bases agree with TRBD1. Germline-derived CDR1 and CDR2 are DFQATT and SNEGSKA (reference sequence). The CDR3 length is 15 residues. With 0 bases clipped from V and 8 bases from J, the junction kept 5 bases outside the gene matches.

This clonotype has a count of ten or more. The DNA for the CDR3 is TGTGCCAGCAGTATTTCACAGGGGCCTTCCTACGAGCAGTACTTC. Translation gives CASSISQGPSYEQYF. This sequence joins TRBV27 and TRBJ2-7; 7 bases map to TRBD1. The trim removed 5 bases at V and 1 base at J, leaving 8 bases unmatched. CDR3 length equals 15 residues. Germline V gene sequence: CDR1 MNHEY, CDR2 SMNVEV (reference sequence).

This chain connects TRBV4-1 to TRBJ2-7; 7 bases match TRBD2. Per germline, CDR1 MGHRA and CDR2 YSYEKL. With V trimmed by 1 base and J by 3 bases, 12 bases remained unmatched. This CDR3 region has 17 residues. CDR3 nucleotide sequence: TGCGCCAGCAGCCAAGGCCCCTCGGGGGGTAATTTCTACGAGCAGTACTTC. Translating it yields CASSQGPSGGNFYEQYF.

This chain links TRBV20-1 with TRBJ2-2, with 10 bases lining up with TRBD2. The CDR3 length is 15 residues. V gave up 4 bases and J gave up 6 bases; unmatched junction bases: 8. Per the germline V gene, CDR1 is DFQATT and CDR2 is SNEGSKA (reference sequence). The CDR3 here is CSATSGGDNSGELFF. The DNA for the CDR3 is TGCAGTGCTACTAGCGGGGGAGATAACTCCGGGGAGCTGTTTTTT.

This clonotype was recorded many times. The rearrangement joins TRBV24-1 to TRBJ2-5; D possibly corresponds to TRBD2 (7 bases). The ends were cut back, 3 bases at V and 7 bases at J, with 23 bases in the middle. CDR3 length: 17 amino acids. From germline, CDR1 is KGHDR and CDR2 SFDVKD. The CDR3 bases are TGTGCCACCAGTGATAGCCGGGGAGGGGGGCGGCGGGGGACCCAGTACTTC. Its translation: CATSDSRGGGRRGTQYF.

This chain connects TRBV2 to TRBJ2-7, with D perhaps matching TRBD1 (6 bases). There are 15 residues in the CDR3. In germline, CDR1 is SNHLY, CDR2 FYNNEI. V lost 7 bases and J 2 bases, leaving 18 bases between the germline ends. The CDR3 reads CASTQGRGITYEQYF. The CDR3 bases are TGTGCCAGCACCCAAGGCAGGGGTATAACCTACGAGCAGTACTTC.

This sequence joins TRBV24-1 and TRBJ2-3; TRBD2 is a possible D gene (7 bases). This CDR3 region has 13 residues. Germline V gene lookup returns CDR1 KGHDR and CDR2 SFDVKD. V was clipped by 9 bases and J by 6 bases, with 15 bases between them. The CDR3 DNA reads TGTGCCACCGGGAGGGGGGCGCCGGATACGCAGTATTTT. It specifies CATGRGAPDTQYF.

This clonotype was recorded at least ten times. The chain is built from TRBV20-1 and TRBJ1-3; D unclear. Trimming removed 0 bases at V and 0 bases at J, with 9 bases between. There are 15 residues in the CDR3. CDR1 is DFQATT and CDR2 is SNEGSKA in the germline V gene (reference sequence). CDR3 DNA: TGCAGTGCTAGAGACGGATCCACCTCTGGAAACACCATATATTTT. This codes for CSARDGSTSGNTIYF.

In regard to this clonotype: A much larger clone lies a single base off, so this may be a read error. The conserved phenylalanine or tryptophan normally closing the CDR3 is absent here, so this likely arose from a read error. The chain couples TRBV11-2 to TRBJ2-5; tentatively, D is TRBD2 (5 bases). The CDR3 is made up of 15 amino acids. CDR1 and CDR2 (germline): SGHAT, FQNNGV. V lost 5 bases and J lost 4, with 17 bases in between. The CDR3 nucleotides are TGTGCCAGCAGCCACCTGACCCGCGGGTCAGAGACCCAGTACCTC. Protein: CASSHLTRGSETQYL.

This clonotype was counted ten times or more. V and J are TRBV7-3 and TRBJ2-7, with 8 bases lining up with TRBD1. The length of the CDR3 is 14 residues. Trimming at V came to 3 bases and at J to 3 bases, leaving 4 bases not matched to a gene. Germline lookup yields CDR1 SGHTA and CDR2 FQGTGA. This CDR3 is CASSLQGAGYEQYF. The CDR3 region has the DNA TGTGCCAGCAGCTTGCAGGGGGCGGGCTACGAGCAGTACTTC.

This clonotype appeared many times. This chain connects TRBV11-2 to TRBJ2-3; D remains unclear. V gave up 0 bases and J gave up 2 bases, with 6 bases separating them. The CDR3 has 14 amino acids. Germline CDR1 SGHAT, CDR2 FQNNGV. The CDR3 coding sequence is TGTGCCAGCAGCTTAGATGTAATCACAGATACGCAGTATTTT. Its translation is CASSLDVITDTQYF. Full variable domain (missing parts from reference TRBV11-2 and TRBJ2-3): EAGVAQSPRYKIIEKRQSVAFWCNPISGHATLYWYQQILGQGPKLLIQFQNNGVVDDSQLPKDRFSAERLKGVDSTLKIQPAKLEDSAVYLCASSLDVITDTQYFGPGTRLTVL.

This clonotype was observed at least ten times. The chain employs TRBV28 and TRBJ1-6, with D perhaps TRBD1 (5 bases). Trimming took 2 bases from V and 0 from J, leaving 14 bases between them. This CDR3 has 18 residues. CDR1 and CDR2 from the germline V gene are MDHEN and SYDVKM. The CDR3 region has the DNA TGTGCCAGCAGTTTAACCCCCCCAGGGAGCTCCTATAATTCACCCCTCCACTTT. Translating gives CASSLTPPGSSYNSPLHF.

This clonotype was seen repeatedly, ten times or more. The CDR3 region has the DNA TGTGCCAGCAGTTACGCCCCCAGGGTGAACACTGAAGCTTTCTTT. Translated, it gives CASSYAPRVNTEAFF. V gene TRBV6-5 combines with J gene TRBJ1-1; TRBD1 might be the D (5 bases). The CDR3 consists of 15 residues. Germline V gene sequence: CDR1 MNHEY, CDR2 SVGAGI. The V gene lost 2 bases and the J gene lost 0 bases, with 10 bases spanning the gap.

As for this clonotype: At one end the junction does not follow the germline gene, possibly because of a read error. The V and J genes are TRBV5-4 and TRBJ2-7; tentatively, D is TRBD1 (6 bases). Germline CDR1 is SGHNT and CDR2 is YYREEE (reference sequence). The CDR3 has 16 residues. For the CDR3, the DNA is TGTGCTAGCAGCTTGGTTGGCGCGACAGGCGTTTCCGAGCAGTACTTC. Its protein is CASSLVGATGVSEQYF.